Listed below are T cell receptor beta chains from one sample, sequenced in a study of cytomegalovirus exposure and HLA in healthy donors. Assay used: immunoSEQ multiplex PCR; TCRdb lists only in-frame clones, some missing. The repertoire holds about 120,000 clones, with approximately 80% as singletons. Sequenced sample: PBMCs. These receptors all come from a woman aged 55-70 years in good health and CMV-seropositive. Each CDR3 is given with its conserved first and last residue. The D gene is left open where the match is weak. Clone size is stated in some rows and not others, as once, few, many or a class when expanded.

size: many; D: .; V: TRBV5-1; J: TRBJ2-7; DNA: TGCGCCAGCAGCGTATCAGGATCCACCTACGAGCAGTACTTC; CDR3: CASSVSGSTYEQYF
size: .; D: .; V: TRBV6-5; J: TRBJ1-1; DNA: TGTGCCAGCAGTTACGAAGCGCGGGGGGGCCGGGCTTTCTTT; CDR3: CASSYEARGGRAFF
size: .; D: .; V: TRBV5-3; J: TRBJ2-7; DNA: TGTGCCAGAGCTCAAGGAGGACCGGGACTCCTCTACGAGCAGTACTTC; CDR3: CARAQGGPGLLYEQYF
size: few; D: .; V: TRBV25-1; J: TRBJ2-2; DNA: TGTGCCAGCTCCTGGACAGTCCTTACCACCGGGGAGCTGTTTTTT; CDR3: CASSWTVLTTGELFF
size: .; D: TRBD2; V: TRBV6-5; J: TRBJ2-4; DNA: TGTGCCAGCAGTGGGCTAGCGGAATACAAAAACATTCAGTACTTC; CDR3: CASSGLAEYKNIQYF
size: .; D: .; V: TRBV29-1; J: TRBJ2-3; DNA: TGCAGCGCCGCGGTTCCCACAGATACGCAGTATTTT; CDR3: CSAAVPTDTQYF
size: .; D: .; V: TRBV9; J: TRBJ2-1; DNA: TGTGCCAGCAGCGACCGGGGAGACAATGAGCAGTTCTTC; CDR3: CASSDRGDNEQFF
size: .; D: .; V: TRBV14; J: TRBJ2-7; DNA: TGTGCCAGCAGCCCACTCACAGGGAGGGGCGAGCAGTACTTC; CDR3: CASSPLTGRGEQYF
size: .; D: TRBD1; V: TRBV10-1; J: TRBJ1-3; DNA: TGCGCCAGCAGTGAAAATTGGGACAGCGGAAACACCATATATTTT; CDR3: CASSENWDSGNTIYF
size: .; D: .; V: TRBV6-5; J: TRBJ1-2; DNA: TGTGCCAGCAGTCGGGACTCTAACTATGGCTACACCTTC; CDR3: CASSRDSNYGYTF
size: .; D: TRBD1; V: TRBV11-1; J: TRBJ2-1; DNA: TGTGCCAGCAGCTTCCGGGACAGGGATAACAATGAGCAGTTCTTC; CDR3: CASSFRDRDNNEQFF
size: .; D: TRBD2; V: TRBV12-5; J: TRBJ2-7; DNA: TGTGCTAGTGGCCGTAGCGGGAGAGGCTTCGGGCAGTACTTC; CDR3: CASGRSGRGFGQYF
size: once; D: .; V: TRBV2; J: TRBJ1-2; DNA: TGTGCCAGCACAGCGTTGAGCGGCTACACCTTC; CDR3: CASTALSGYTF
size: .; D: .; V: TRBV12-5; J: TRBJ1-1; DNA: TGTGCTAGTGGTTTTAAAGCAGGGAACACTGAAGCTTTCTTT; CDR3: CASGFKAGNTEAFF
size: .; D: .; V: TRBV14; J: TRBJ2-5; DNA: TGTGCCAGCAGCCAAGGAGCAGGCCAAGAGACCCAGTACTTC; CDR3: CASSQGAGQETQYF
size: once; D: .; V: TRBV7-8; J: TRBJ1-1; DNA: TGTGCCAGCAGCTCCTACCTTGACAGAAACACTGAAGCTTTCTTT; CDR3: CASSSYLDRNTEAFF
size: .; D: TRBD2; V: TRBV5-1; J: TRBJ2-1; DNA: TGCGCCAGCAGCTTGGGAGGGACTAGCGGGAGTTCCAATGAGCAGTTCTTC; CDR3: CASSLGGTSGSSNEQFF
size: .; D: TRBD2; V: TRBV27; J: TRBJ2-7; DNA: TGTGCCTCCCGACTAGCGGGAGCTCCCCTATCCTACGAGCAGTACTTC; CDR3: CASRLAGAPLSYEQYF
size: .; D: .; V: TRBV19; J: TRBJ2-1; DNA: TGTGCCAGTAGTTTTTCCCTTAGCGCCTCCTACAATGAGCAGTTCTTC; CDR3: CASSFSLSASYNEQFF
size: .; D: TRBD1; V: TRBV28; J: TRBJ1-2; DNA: TGTGCCACGATAAGGGGGCAGGGGGGAGGAGGATATGGCTACACCTTC; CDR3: CATIRGQGGGGYGYTF
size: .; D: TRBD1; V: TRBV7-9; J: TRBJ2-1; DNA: TGTGCCAGCAGCTCAGGGACAGTAAGCTCCTACAATGAGCAGTTCTTC; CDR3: CASSSGTVSSYNEQFF
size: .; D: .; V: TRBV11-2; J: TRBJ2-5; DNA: TGTGCCAGCAGCTTAGATTATGCGGCGGGAAACCAAGAGACCCAGTACTTC; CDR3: CASSLDYAAGNQETQYF
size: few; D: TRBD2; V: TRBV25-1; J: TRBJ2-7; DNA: TGTGCCAGCTCCCCAGCGGGAGGACCCTACGAGCAGTACTTC; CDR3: CASSPAGGPYEQYF
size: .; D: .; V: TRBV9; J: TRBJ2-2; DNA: TGTGCCAGCAGCAAAACAGGCATGAACACCGGGGAGCTGTTTTTT; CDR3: CASSKTGMNTGELFF
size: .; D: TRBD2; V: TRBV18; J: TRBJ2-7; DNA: TGTGCCAGCTCACCGGGACTAGAATCCGAGCAGTACTTC; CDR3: CASSPGLESEQYF
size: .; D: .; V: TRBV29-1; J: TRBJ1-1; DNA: TGCAGCGTTGATCCGGGCGGGGGACTTACGGGTGAAGCTTTCTTT; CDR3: CSVDPGGGLTGEAFF
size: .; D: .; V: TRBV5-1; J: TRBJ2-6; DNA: TGCGCCAGCAGCTTGGCCCCAGGGAACTCTGGGGCCAACGTCCTGACTTTC; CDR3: CASSLAPGNSGANVLTF
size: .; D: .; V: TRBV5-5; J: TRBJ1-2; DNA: TGTGCCAGCAGCTTGGGTTTTCTGGAACAGGGCTATGGCTACACCTTC; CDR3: CASSLGFLEQGYGYTF
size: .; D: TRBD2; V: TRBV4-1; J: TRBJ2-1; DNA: TGCGCCAGCCAATCCAGGCTAGCGGGTGGTATGGGCGATGAGCAGTTCTTC; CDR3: CASQSRLAGGMGDEQFF
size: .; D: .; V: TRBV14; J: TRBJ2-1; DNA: TGTGCCAGCAGCCAAGTCACAGGGATCTACAATGAGCAGTTCTTC; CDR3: CASSQVTGIYNEQFF
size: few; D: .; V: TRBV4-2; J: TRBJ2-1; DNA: TGTGCCAGCAGCCAAGAGGGGACTCGGGGAGGCAATGAGCAGTTCTTC; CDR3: CASSQEGTRGGNEQFF
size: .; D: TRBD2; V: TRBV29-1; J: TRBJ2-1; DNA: TGCAGCGTTGAAGATCGGACTAGCGGGAGAGTCTATGAGCAGTTCTTC; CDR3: CSVEDRTSGRVYEQFF
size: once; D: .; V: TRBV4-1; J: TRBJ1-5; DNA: TGCGCCAGCAGCCAAGACGGTCAGCCCCAGCATTTT; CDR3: CASSQDGQPQHF
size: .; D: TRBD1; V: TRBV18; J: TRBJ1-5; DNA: TGTGCCAGCTCACCCCGACAGGGGGCAGCCAATCAGCCCCAGCATTTT; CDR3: CASSPRQGAANQPQHF
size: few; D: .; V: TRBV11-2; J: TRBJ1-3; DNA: TGTGCCAGCAGCTTAGGTCTTTCCAGGGCGATATATTTT; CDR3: CASSLGLSRAIYF
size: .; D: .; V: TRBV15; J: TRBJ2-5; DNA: TGTGCCACCAGCAGAGATCGCGGGGAAGAGACCCAGTACTTC; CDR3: CATSRDRGEETQYF
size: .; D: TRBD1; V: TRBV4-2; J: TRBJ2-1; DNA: TGTGCCAGCAGCCAAGTAGTAGGGGGCGGCGGCGGTGAGCAGTTCTTC; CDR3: CASSQVVGGGGGEQFF
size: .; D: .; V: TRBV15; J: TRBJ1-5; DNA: TGTGCCACCAGCAGAGATCATTCGGGGGTCCTACGGCCCCAGCATTTT; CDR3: CATSRDHSGVLRPQHF
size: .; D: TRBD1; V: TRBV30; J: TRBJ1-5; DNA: TGTGCCTGGAGCAGACAGGGGGTTCTAAATCAGCCCCAGCATTTT; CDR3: CAWSRQGVLNQPQHF
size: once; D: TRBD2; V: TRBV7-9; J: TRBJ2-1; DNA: TGTGCCAGCAGCTTAGGACTAGCGGGAGGTGACGAGCAGTTCTTC; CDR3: CASSLGLAGGDEQFF
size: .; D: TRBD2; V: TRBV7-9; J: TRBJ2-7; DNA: TGTGCCAGCAGCTTCCCCCTAGCGGGAGTGTTCGAGCAGTACTTC; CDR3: CASSFPLAGVFEQYF
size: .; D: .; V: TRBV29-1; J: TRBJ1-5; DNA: TGCAGCGTTGGACAGAGCAATCAGCCCCAGCATTTT; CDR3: CSVGQSNQPQHF
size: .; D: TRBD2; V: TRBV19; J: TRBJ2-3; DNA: TGTGCCAGTAAGACTAGCGGGAGTAGTGATACGCAGTATTTT; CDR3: CASKTSGSSDTQYF
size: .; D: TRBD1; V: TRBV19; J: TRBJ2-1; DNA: TGTGCCAGTAGCACGCGCCGGGACAGGGAAAATGAGCAGTTCTTC; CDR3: CASSTRRDRENEQFF
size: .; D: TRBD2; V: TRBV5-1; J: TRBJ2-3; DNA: TGCGCCAGCAGCTTCGGGACTAGCGGGAGAGATACGCAGTATTTT; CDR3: CASSFGTSGRDTQYF
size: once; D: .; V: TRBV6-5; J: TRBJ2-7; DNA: TGTGCCAGCAGTTACTCACAGGGCTACGAGCAGTACTTC; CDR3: CASSYSQGYEQYF
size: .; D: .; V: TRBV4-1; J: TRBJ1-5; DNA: TGCGCCAGCAGCCCATACGAGGTTAGCAATCAGCCCCAGCATTTT; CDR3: CASSPYEVSNQPQHF
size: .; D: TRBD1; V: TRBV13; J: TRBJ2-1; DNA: TGTGCCAGCAGTTTGGGACAGGGGGCCTACAATGAGCAGTTCTTC; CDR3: CASSLGQGAYNEQFF
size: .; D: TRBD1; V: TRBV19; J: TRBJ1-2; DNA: TGTGCCAGTACCCGGACAGGGGAGGGCTATGGCTACACCTTC; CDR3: CASTRTGEGYGYTF
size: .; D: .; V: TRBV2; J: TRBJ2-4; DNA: TGTGCCAGCAGTGTTCTGGGGGCGGACATTCAGTACTTC; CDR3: CASSVLGADIQYF
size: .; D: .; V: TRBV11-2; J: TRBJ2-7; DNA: TGTGCCAGCAGCTTAGGTCTCTACGGGGAAATCTACGAGCAGTACTTC; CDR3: CASSLGLYGEIYEQYF
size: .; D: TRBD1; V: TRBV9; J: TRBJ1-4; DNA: TGTGCCAGCAGCCCCAGGGACAGGGAAAAACTGTTTTTT; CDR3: CASSPRDREKLFF
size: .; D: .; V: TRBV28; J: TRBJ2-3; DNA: TGTGCCAGCAGGTCGACAGCGACAGATACGCAGTATTTT; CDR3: CASRSTATDTQYF
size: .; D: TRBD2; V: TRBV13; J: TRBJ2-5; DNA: TGTGCCAGCAGCCCTAGACTAGCGGGAGGGAAAGAGACCCAGTACTTC; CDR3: CASSPRLAGGKETQYF